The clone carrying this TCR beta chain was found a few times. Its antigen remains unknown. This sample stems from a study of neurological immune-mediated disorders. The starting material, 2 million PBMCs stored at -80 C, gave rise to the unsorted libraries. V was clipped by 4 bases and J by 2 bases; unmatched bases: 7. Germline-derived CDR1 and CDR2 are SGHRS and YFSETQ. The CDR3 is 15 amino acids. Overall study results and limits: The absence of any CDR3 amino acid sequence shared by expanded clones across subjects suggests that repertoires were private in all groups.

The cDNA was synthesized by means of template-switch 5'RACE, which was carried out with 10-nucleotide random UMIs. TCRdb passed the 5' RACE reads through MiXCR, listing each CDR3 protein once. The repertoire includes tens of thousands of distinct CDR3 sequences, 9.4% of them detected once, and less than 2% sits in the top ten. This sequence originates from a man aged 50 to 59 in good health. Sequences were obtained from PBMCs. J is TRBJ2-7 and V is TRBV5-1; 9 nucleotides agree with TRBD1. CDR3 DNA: TGCGCCAGCAGCCAAAGGGACAGGGAGACCTACGAGCAGTACTTC. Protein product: CASSQRDRETYEQYF.